This T cell receptor (beta chain) comes out of a study of blood T cell repertoires in COVID-19. As for the study in general: Collection of acute and convalescent COVID-19 samples took place in the United States, Italy and Spain. In each case, the material was cDNA or gDNA derived from T cells, B-cell-depleted T cells, or PBMCs.

This clone is a singleton in its sample. Per the original methods: Using reference gene primer amplification, nucleated cell counts were estimated. TCRdb's copy holds only in-frame clones and misses some; the assay was immunoSEQ multiplex PCR. V and J calls and clone size are given by that table; D and trimming were obtained from the DNA. The data contain 150,000 or so clones, around 90% of them singletons. Input material: peripheral blood. The sequence derives from a human donor in a cohort sampled during active COVID-19.

CDR3 sequence reads: CASSIGRLLAKNIQYF. The DNA for the CDR3 is TGTGCCAGTAGTATAGGGAGACTTTTAGCCAAAAACATTCAGTACTTC. The J gene is TRBJ2-4, the V gene TRBV19; no definite D call. Trimming took off 1 base at V and 0 bases at J, with 10 bases between the two ends. The CDR3 covers 16 residues. Germline V gene sequence: CDR1 LNHDA, CDR2 SQIVND (reference sequence). Full variable domain (rest looked up from reference TRBV19 and TRBJ2-4): DGGITQSPKYLFRKEGQNVTLSCEQNLNHDAMYWYRQDPGQGLRLIYYSQIVNDFQKGDIAEGYSVSREKKESFPLTVTSAQKNPTAFYLCASSIGRLLAKNIQYFGAGTRLSVL.